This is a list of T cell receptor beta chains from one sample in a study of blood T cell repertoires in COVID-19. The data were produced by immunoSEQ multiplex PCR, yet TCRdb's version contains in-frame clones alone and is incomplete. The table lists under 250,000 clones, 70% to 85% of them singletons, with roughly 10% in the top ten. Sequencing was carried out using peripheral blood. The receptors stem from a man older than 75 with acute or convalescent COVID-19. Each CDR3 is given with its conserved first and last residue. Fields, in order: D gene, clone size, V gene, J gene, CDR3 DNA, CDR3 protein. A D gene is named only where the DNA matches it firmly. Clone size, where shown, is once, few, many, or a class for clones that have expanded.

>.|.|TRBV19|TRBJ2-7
TGTGCCAGTAGTATAGGGCAGGGCCTCTCCTACGAGCAGTACTTC
CASSIGQGLSYEQYF
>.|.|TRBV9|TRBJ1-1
TGTGCCAGCAGCGTAACGAGATTGAACACTGAAGCTTTCTTT
CASSVTRLNTEAFF
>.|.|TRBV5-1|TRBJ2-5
TGCGCCAGCAGCTTGGGCAGGCCCCAAGAGACCCAGTACTTC
CASSLGRPQETQYF
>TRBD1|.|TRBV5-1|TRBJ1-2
TGCGCCAGCAGCTTGGCCGGGACAGCGAACTATGGCTACACCTTC
CASSLAGTANYGYTF
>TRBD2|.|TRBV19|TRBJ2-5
TGTGCCAGTACCACTTCACTAGCGGGAGGGTGGGAGACCCAGTACTTC
CASTTSLAGGWETQYF
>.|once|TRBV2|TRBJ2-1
TGTGCCAGCAGTGAGCGGGACGACTCCTACAATGAGCAGTTCTTC
CASSERDDSYNEQFF
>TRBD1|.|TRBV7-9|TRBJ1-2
TGTGCCAGCAGCCCGTCTAGCTGGGACAGGGGGCGATATCGGTATGGCTACACCTTC
CASSPSSWDRGRYRYGYTF
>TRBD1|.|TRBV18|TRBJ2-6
TGTGCCAGCTCACCTCGGGACAGCGCGGGGGCCAACGTCCTGACTTTC
CASSPRDSAGANVLTF
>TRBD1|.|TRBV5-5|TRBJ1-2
TGTGCCAGCAGCCCGGACAGGGGGTGGTATGGCTACACCTTC
CASSPDRGWYGYTF
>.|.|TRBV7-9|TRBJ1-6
TGTGCCAGCAGCTTAGCGGGGGACACCTATAATTCACCCCTCCACTTT
CASSLAGDTYNSPLHF
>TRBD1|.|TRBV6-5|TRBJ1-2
TGTGCCAGCAGTCCAGGGGGTTACTATGGCTACACCTTC
CASSPGGYYGYTF
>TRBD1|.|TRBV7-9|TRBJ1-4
TGTGCCAGCAGCTCGTCCCGACAGGGAACTAATGAAAAACTGTTTTTT
CASSSSRQGTNEKLFF
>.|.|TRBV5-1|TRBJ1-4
TGCGCCAGCAGCCCCCCGGGTCCCTCCTCAACTAATGAAAAACTGTTTTTT
CASSPPGPSSTNEKLFF
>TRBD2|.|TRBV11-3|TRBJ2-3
TGTGCCAGCAGCTTAGATGGGACTAGCGGGGGGCCCCCGCAGTATTTT
CASSLDGTSGGPPQYF